This T cell receptor (beta chain) was found in a study of shared clonotypes between healthy human individuals. Broader study findings: Shared clonotypes: approximately 5.3% naive CD4, approximately 3.4% naive CD8, under 2.5% memory CD4, under 0.45% memory CD8.

Investigators divided CD4+ cells into CD45RA+ naive and CD45RA-negative memory subsets. J was trimmed by 7 bases and V by 6 bases; bases with no gene match: 7. The germline V gene has CDR1 MNHNY and CDR2 SVGAGI (reference sequence). This CDR3 region has 15 residues. Generated by immunoSEQ multiplex PCR, the TCRdb table keeps only in-frame clones and is missing some. Of approximately 500,000 clones listed, almost 97% are singletons. Points on this clone: The target antigen is unknown.

V gene TRBV6-6 combines with J gene TRBJ2-1; TRBD1 matches at 12 bases. Sequencing was performed on naive CD4+ T cells sorted from blood. The subset was: CD45RA+ positively selected. The origin of this receptor is a woman aged 30 to 39 in good health. CDR3 protein: CASRAGQGAINEQFF. The CDR3 DNA reads as TGTGCCAGCAGGGCGGGACAGGGGGCGATTAATGAGCAGTTCTTC.